The T cell receptor (beta chain) under discussion was sequenced for a study of T cells after yellow fever vaccination. TCRdb passed the 5' RACE reads through MiXCR, listing each CDR3 protein once. Counted here are under 150,000 distinct CDR3 sequences, 7.7% occurring once; the ten biggest clones make up less than 0.85%. The ends lost 8 bases at V and 4 bases at J; junction bases unmatched: 6. CDR3 length equals 13 residues. Germline V gene data show CDR1 as SQVTM and CDR2 as ANQGSEA. In this sample, this clonotype turned up many times. The clonotype originates from a man aged 25-40 years who received the YFV17D yellow fever vaccine. This specimen was CD4+ T cells sorted from PBMCs, taken 5 days after the yellow fever booster vaccination. V usage is TRBV29-1 and J usage is TRBJ2-5, with 11 bases matching TRBD2. DNA of the CDR3: TGCAGCTTTAGCGGGAGGGTTGGAGAGACCCAGTACTTC. Protein sequence: CSFSGRVGETQYF.